The rows below give T cell receptor beta chains drawn from one sample of a study of T cell repertoires in cytomegalovirus infection. Their specific antigens are unknown. TCRdb fed the reads into MiXCR, producing one record per CDR3 protein. The profile shows hundreds of thousands of distinct CDR3 sequences, approximately 30% of them singletons. Specimen: cultured CD8+ T cells from PBMCs, collected from culture after CMV antigen stimulation. These receptor sequences come from a human donor in good health (CMV status not recorded). Some clones in this sample may be carry-over from other donors' samples. The CDR3 runs from the conserved cysteine through the conserved F or W. A D gene is named only where the DNA matches it firmly. Rows may omit the clone size; those that give it use once, few, many or a size class.

TGTGCCAGCAGTTTTAGGGTATTCTATGGCTACACCTTC | CASSFRVFYGYTF | TRBJ1-2 | few | TRBV28 | .
TGTGCCAGTAGTATGAATAGTCAGTCTAGCAATCAGCCCCAGCATTTT | CASSMNSQSSNQPQHF | TRBJ1-5 | . | TRBV19 | .
TGTGCCAGCAGTTACCGTGGCGGGGGGTTAAATGAGCAGTTCTTC | CASSYRGGGLNEQFF | TRBJ2-1 | few | TRBV6-2/TRBV6-3 | TRBD2
TGTGCCACCCTCTCCGGGACTAAAAACACCGGGGAGCTGTTTTTT | CATLSGTKNTGELFF | TRBJ2-2 | . | TRBV11-2 | TRBD2
TGTGCCAGCAGTGAATATGGAGTAGCGGGGGGCCGGGGAGATACGCAGTATTTT | CASSEYGVAGGRGDTQYF | TRBJ2-3 | . | TRBV25-1 | TRBD2
TGTGCCAGCAGTCGGGGGACAGCAACTAATGAAAAACTGTTTTTT | CASSRGTATNEKLFF | TRBJ1-4 | many | TRBV12-3/TRBV12-4 | TRBD1
TGTGCCAGCTCCAGCGGGGGGTACTACAATGAGCAGTTCTTC | CASSSGGYYNEQFF | TRBJ2-1 | . | TRBV27 | TRBD2
TGCGCCAGCAGACAGGGATTGACTGAAGCTTTCTTT | CASRQGLTEAFF | TRBJ1-1 | . | TRBV10-2 | .
TGTGCCAGTAGTAGGTGGGGAGTAGAAAAACTGTTTTTT | CASSRWGVEKLFF | TRBJ1-4 | . | TRBV19 | .
TGTGCCAGCAGCTTAGGGCCTAGGGCTTCTGGAAACACCATATATTTT | CASSLGPRASGNTIYF | TRBJ1-3 | . | TRBV7-6 | .
TGTGCCAGCAGTTCCCGGACAGGGTCCAGTCAGCCCCAGCATTTT | CASSSRTGSSQPQHF | TRBJ1-5 | few | TRBV12-3/TRBV12-4 | TRBD1
TGTGCCAGTGGGGGACAGGGGCGGAATGAAAAACTGTTTTTT | CASGGQGRNEKLFF | TRBJ1-4 | many | TRBV7-8 | TRBD1
TGTGCCAGCAGCTCCGGGACAGCCTATTACCTCTATGGCTACACCTTC | CASSSGTAYYLYGYTF | TRBJ1-2 | few | TRBV7-9 | TRBD1
TGTGCCAGCAGTTACTCGTCTCTAGCGCATTACAATGAGCAGTTCTTC | CASSYSSLAHYNEQFF | TRBJ2-1 | . | TRBV6-5 | .
TGTGCCAGCAGTTTGCAGCCTGTCGAGGTTCGCTTCACTGAAGCTTTCTTT | CASSLQPVEVRFTEAFF | TRBJ1-1 | . | TRBV27 | .
TGCAGCGTTGATTCGGGGGTTTCTGAAGCTTTCTTT | CSVDSGVSEAFF | TRBJ1-1 | few | TRBV29-1 | .
TGTGCCAGCAGCTTATCGGACAGGGGGGGATACAATGAGCAGTTCTTC | CASSLSDRGGYNEQFF | TRBJ2-1 | many | TRBV7-9 | TRBD1
TGTGCCAGCAGCTGGACAGGGGGCAGAGAGACCCAGTACTTC | CASSWTGGRETQYF | TRBJ2-5 | few | TRBV12-3/TRBV12-4 | TRBD1
TGCAGTGCTAGGACCGGTAGGGGGACAGGGACGGACATTCAGTACTTC | CSARTGRGTGTDIQYF | TRBJ2-4 | . | TRBV20-1 | TRBD1
TGTGCCAGCAGAACAGACAGGGGCCTCAACACTGAAGCTTTCTTT | CASRTDRGLNTEAFF | TRBJ1-1 | few | TRBV2 | TRBD1
TGTGCCACCAGCATGGCCGTAGGTGGTTCACCCCTCCACTTT | CATSMAVGGSPLHF | TRBJ1-6 | . | TRBV15 | .
TGTGCCAGCAGACTGGTCGCGGCGGCCGGGGGAATCTCCAATTCCTACGAGCAGTACTTC | CASRLVAAAGGISNSYEQYF | TRBJ2-7 | . | TRBV6-5 | .
TGCGCCAGCAGCCAAGGCCCAGGAACCTACGAGCAGTACTTC | CASSQGPGTYEQYF | TRBJ2-7 | . | TRBV4-1 | .
TGTGCCAGCAGCTTAGACTTGCAGGGTTCCTACAATGAGCAGTTCTTC | CASSLDLQGSYNEQFF | TRBJ2-1 | . | TRBV7-8 | .
TGTGCCAGTATAGATTGGGGGACTGAAGCTTTCTTT | CASIDWGTEAFF | TRBJ1-1 | few | TRBV19 | .
TGTGCCAGCGTAGACGCGTACCAAGAGACCCAGTACTTC | CASVDAYQETQYF | TRBJ2-5 | . | TRBV6-2/TRBV6-3 | .
TGTGTGTCCACCTCCTACAATGAGCAGTTCTTC | CVSTSYNEQFF | TRBJ2-1 | . | TRBV3-1 | .
TGTGCCAGCAGCCCAGGGGGGGGGGTCCAAGAGACCCAGTACTTC | CASSPGGGVQETQYF | TRBJ2-5 | many | TRBV7-2 | .
TGTGCCAGCAGTACCGCGGGGTACAATGAGCAGTTCTTC | CASSTAGYNEQFF | TRBJ2-1 | . | TRBV27 | .
TGTGCCAGCAGCTTAGCAGGGATACACGACGAGCAGTACTTC | CASSLAGIHDEQYF | TRBJ2-7 | few | TRBV7-2 | .
TGTGCCAGCAGCTTAGAGTTCCGGCCCCTCCCGGAGGATACGCAGTATTTT | CASSLEFRPLPEDTQYF | TRBJ2-3 | . | TRBV7-6 | .
TGTGCCAGCAGTTACTCGGGCAGGGGGACGCAAGAGACCCAGTACTTC | CASSYSGRGTQETQYF | TRBJ2-5 | . | TRBV6-5 | TRBD1
TGCAGTGTTTACGGGACTAGCGGGGATTCCTACAATGAGCAGTTCTTC | CSVYGTSGDSYNEQFF | TRBJ2-1 | few | TRBV20-1 | TRBD2
TGTGCCAGCAGCGGACAGGGTGGCGGAAACACCATATATTTT | CASSGQGGGNTIYF | TRBJ1-3 | few | TRBV7-8 | TRBD1
TGTGCCAGCACAGGGGGAGCAATCTTCTACAATGAGCAGTTCTTC | CASTGGAIFYNEQFF | TRBJ2-1 | . | TRBV12-3/TRBV12-4 | TRBD1
TGTGCTAGTGGTTTAGGAGGTGCCTACAATGAGCAGTTCTTC | CASGLGGAYNEQFF | TRBJ2-1 | . | TRBV12-5 | .
TGTGCCAGCAGCGTGGGGGGTAACCCTGAAGCTTTCTTT | CASSVGGNPEAFF | TRBJ1-1 | . | TRBV9 | .
TGTGCCAGCGGGAGACAGGGAATCAACTATGGCTACACCTTC | CASGRQGINYGYTF | TRBJ1-2 | few | TRBV7-9 | TRBD1
TGTGCCAGTAGTAAGGACACCTGGATAACCTTCGATATGAACACTGAAGCTTTCTTT | CASSKDTWITFDMNTEAFF | TRBJ1-1 | . | TRBV19 | .
TGTGCCACTTCCTCGGCTCAGGGGCGCACCGGGGAGCTGTTTTTT | CATSSAQGRTGELFF | TRBJ2-2 | . | TRBV15 | .
TGCGCCAGCAGCCAAGATCTTGGGCCCCCTTCACCCCTCCACTTT | CASSQDLGPPSPLHF | TRBJ1-6 | . | TRBV4-1 | .
TGTGCCAGCAGTACTACAAGGGGGTTGAACACTGAAGCTTTCTTT | CASSTTRGLNTEAFF | TRBJ1-1 | . | TRBV27 | .
TGTGCCATCAAATCCGGGACAGGTAGGGGGAACACTGAAGCTTTCTTT | CAIKSGTGRGNTEAFF | TRBJ1-1 | few | TRBV10-3 | TRBD1
TGTGCCAGCAGCTTGGACAGTGACTCTGGAAACACCATATATTTT | CASSLDSDSGNTIYF | TRBJ1-3 | few | TRBV7-6 | .
TGTGCCAGCAGAACCACCGGAGGTTACACTGAAGCTTTCTTT | CASRTTGGYTEAFF | TRBJ1-1 | many | TRBV12-3/TRBV12-4 | .
TGTGCCAGCAGCCCGGGAGGGAGCAACGAGCAGTACTTC | CASSPGGSNEQYF | TRBJ2-7 | once | TRBV13 | TRBD2
TGTGCCAGCAGTTTCCTCGGATCCCCCACTGAAGCTTTCTTT | CASSFLGSPTEAFF | TRBJ1-1 | few | TRBV28 | .
TGTGCCGGCAGGGGGAAAGGAAACACCATATATTTT | CAGRGKGNTIYF | TRBJ1-3 | . | TRBV5-4 | TRBD1
TGTGCCAGCTCACCGGACAGGACAGGAGGCTACACCTTC | CASSPDRTGGYTF | TRBJ1-2 | . | TRBV18 | TRBD1
TGTGCCACCAGCAGAGAACTTGCAGGCCCGAATGGCTACACCTTC | CATSRELAGPNGYTF | TRBJ1-2 | . | TRBV15 | .
TGCAGCGTTGAGTACGGGGGACATGGCTACACCTTC | CSVEYGGHGYTF | TRBJ1-2 | . | TRBV29-1 | .
TGTGCCAGCAGCCTAGCGGGGGGAAGCATAGATACGCAGTATTTT | CASSLAGGSIDTQYF | TRBJ2-3 | . | TRBV27 | TRBD2